Below, 13 T cell receptor beta chains from the same sample are listed, as sequenced in a study of cytomegalovirus exposure and HLA in healthy donors. PCR used 60 Vbeta primers and 13 Jbeta primers. The method was immunoSEQ multiplex PCR; TCRdb's version includes in-frame clones alone and lacks a portion of them. Of about 97,000 clones in the sample, around 81% were seen once. The source material was PBMCs. The receptors derive from a man aged 35 to 55 in good health and CMV-seropositive.

The V call is TRBV4-1, the J call TRBJ2-7; tentative D call: TRBD1 (5 bases). V was pared by 5 bases and J by 0 bases, with 11 bases between. The CDR3 is made up of 14 amino acids. Germline V lookup: CDR1 MGHRA, CDR2 YSYEKL. CDR3 sequence reads: CASSSRAVSYEQYF. The DNA of the CDR3 is TGCGCCAGCAGCTCCAGGGCTGTCTCCTACGAGCAGTACTTC.

The chain employs TRBV7-6 and TRBJ2-1; 12 bases line up with TRBD2. This CDR3 has 17 residues. CDR1 and CDR2 (germline): SGHVS, FNYEAQ. The junction had 13 bases not matched to a gene; V was cut back by 5 bases and J by 8 bases. The CDR3 DNA is TGTGCCAGCAGCCCAGGACGGCTAGCGGGGGGGCGGGATGAGCAGTTCTTC. This translates into CASSPGRLAGGRDEQFF.

The chain combines TRBV7-8 with TRBJ1-2, with 8 bases that match TRBD1. This CDR3 has 14 residues. J was trimmed by 4 bases and V by 3 bases; bases with no gene match: 4. CDR1 is SGHVS and CDR2 is FQNEAQ in the germline V gene. CDR3 in DNA: TGTGCCAGCAGCTTGGGACAGGCCTTCTATGGCTACACCTTC. Translating gives CASSLGQAFYGYTF.

The chain has TRBV5-4 and TRBJ2-1, with 7 bases that match TRBD1. This CDR3 region has 13 residues. V lost 1 base and J lost 6; bases outside the gene matches: 1. From germline, CDR1 is SGHNT and CDR2 YYREEE (reference sequence). CDR3 loop: CASSLPGGNEQFF. The CDR3 DNA sequence: TGTGCCAGCAGCTTGCCAGGGGGCAATGAGCAGTTCTTC.

This chain uses TRBV7-2 with TRBJ1-2, with TRBD1 matching over 9 bases. Germline-derived CDR1 and CDR2 are SGHTA and FQGNSA. The CDR3 runs to 13 residues. The trim removed 4 bases at V and 4 bases at J, leaving 1 base unmatched. The CDR3: CASSYRGPYGYTF. CDR3 DNA: TGTGCCAGCAGCTACAGGGGGCCCTATGGCTACACCTTC.

CDR3 nucleotides: TGTGCCAGCAGCTTGGACAGGGTCTGGAATTCACCCCTCCACTTT. This gives the protein CASSLDRVWNSPLHF. This chain uses TRBV5-4 with TRBJ1-6; maybe TRBD1 (6 bases). Germline V gives CDR1 SGHNT, CDR2 YYREEE (reference sequence). V lost 0 bases and J 7 bases, leaving 11 bases between the germline ends. This CDR3 has 15 residues.

The J gene is TRBJ1-2, the V gene TRBV18; 7 bases line up with TRBD1. Germline CDR1 KGHSH, CDR2 LQKENI. The CDR3 totals 15 residues. V shed 2 bases, J shed 4 bases, and the junction held 7 bases outside the gene matches. CDR3 coding DNA: TGTGCCAGCTCACCATCCGGGACAGACCTCTATGGCTACACCTTC. It codes for CASSPSGTDLYGYTF.

This chain joins TRBV27 and TRBJ2-5, with D possibly matching TRBD2 (5 bases). The J call may be in error: the DNA end matches TRBJ2-7 better. Germline lookup yields CDR1 MNHEY and CDR2 SMNVEV (reference sequence). The CDR3 is 14 amino acids. The CDR3 DNA follows: TGTGCCAGCAGTTTAAGGAGCGGCCTTTACGAGCAGTACTTC. This encodes CASSLRSGLYEQYF.

This rearrangement joins TRBV6-1 to TRBJ2-7; 7 bases align to TRBD1. With 8 bases clipped from V and 4 bases from J, the junction kept 11 bases outside the gene matches. This CDR3 contains 14 residues. Looked up from germline, CDR1 is MNHNS and CDR2 is SASEGT. The CDR3 protein is CASETRDSKYEQYF. CDR3 DNA sequence: TGTGCCAGCGAGACCCGGGACAGCAAATACGAGCAGTACTTC.

The chain has TRBV28 and TRBJ1-1, with 9 bases fitting TRBD1. The CDR3 is 12 amino acids. Germline V gene data show CDR1 as MDHEN and CDR2 as SYDVKM. J was trimmed by 7 bases and V by 8 bases; bases with no gene match: 5. The CDR3 DNA sequence: TGTGCCAGCTGGACAGGGGTAGGTGAAGCTTTCTTT. Translated: CASWTGVGEAFF.

The chain employs TRBV6-1 and TRBJ2-3, with 7 bases fitting TRBD2. The CDR3 has 14 residues. Germline CDR1 reads MNHNS; CDR2 reads SASEGT. V dropped 7 bases and J dropped 0; count of bases not matched to a gene: 4. CDR3 in amino acids: CASNWGGSTDTQYF. The CDR3 DNA reads TGTGCCAGCAACTGGGGGGGGAGCACAGATACGCAGTATTTT.

The CDR3 sequence: CASSLQGVREKLFF. The CDR3 DNA reads TGCGCCAGCAGCTTACAGGGGGTCCGAGAAAAACTGTTTTTT. V gene TRBV5-1 combines with J gene TRBJ1-4, with 8 bases fitting TRBD1. The CDR3 extends over 14 amino acids. The J segment lost 8 bases and the V segment lost 2 bases, leaving 5 bases of the junction unmatched. CDR1 and CDR2 (germline): SGHRS, YFSETQ.

The V gene is TRBV27, the J gene TRBJ2-1, with a weak D call TRBD2 (7 bases). The CDR3 is 16 amino acids. The germline V gene encodes CDR1 MNHEY and CDR2 SMNVEV (reference sequence). The germline V and J ends were trimmed by 3 bases and 9 bases, with 21 bases remaining between them. DNA for the CDR3: TGTGCCAGCAGTTTCGATGGGGTGGGGGGGCAGGGTGAGCAGTTCTTC. It specifies CASSFDGVGGQGEQFF.